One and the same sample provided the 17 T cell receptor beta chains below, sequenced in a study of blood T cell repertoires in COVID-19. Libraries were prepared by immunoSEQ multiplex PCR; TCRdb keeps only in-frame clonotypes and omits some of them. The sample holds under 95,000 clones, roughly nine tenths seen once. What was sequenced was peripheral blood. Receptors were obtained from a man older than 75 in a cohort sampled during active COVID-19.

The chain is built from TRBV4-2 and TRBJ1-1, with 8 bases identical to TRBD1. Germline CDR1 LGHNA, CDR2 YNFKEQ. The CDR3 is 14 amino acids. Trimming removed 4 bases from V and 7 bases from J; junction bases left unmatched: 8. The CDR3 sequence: CASSPGQAPNEAFF. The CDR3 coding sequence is TGTGCCAGCAGCCCGGGACAGGCGCCCAATGAAGCTTTCTTT.

The CDR3: CASSPSPVRLTYEQYF. The DNA of the CDR3 is TGTGCCAGTAGTCCATCGCCTGTCAGGCTTACCTACGAGCAGTACTTC. The V call is TRBV19, the J call TRBJ2-7; D unresolved. Trimming removed 5 bases from V and 2 bases from J, with 19 bases in between. CDR3 length equals 16 residues. CDR1 and CDR2 (germline): LNHDA, SQIVND (reference sequence). Complete variable domain (other parts from reference TRBV19 and TRBJ2-7): DGGITQSPKYLFRKEGQNVTLSCEQNLNHDAMYWYRQDPGQGLRLIYYSQIVNDFQKGDIAEGYSVSREKKESFPLTVTSAQKNPTAFYLCASSPSPVRLTYEQYFGPGTRLTVT.

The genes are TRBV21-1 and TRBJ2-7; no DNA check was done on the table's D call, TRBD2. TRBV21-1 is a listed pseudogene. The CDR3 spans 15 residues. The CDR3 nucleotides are TGTGCCAGCAGCAAAGAGGGTGCGGGGGCCTACGAGCAGTACGTC. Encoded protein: CASSKEGAGAYEQYV.

CDR3 amino acids: CASSLGTGYEQYF. The CDR3 DNA sequence: TGTGCCAGCAGCTTGGGGACAGGGTACGAGCAGTACTTC. The rearrangement links TRBV5-4 to TRBJ2-7, with TRBD1 matching over 8 bases. This CDR3 spans 13 amino acids. V lost 0 bases to trimming and J lost 4 bases; unmatched junction nucleotides: 0. The germline V gene has CDR1 SGHNT and CDR2 YYREEE (reference sequence).

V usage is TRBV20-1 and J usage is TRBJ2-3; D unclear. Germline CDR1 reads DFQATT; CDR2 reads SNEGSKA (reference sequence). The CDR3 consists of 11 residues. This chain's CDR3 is CGTKIPDTQYF. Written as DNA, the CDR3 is TGCGGCACAAAGATTCCAGATACGCAGTATTTT.

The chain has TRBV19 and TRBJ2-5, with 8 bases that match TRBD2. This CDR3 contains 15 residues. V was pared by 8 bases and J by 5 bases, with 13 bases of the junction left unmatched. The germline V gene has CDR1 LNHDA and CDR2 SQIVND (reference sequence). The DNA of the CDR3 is TGTGCCAGTGAACCATCCGGGGGGGCCGGGGAGACCCAGTACTTC. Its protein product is CASEPSGGAGETQYF.

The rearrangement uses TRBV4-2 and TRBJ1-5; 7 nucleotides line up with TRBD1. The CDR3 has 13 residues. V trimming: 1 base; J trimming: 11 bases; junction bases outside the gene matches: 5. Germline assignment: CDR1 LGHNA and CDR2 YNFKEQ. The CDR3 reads CASSQVDRAAQHF. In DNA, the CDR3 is TGTGCCAGCAGCCAAGTCGACAGGGCCGCCCAGCATTTT.

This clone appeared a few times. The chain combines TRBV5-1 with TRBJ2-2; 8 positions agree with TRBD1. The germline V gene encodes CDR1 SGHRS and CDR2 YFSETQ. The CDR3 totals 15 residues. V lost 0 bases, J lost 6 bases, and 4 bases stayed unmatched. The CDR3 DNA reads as TGCGCCAGCAGCTTGGCGACAGGGGTCGCCGGGGAGCTGTTTTTT. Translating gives CASSLATGVAGELFF. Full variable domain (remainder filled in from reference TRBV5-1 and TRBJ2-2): KAGVTQTPRYLIKTRGQQVTLSCSPISGHRSVSWYQQTPGQGLQFLFEYFSETQRNKGNFPGRFSGRQFSNSRSEMNVSTLELGDSALYLCASSLATGVAGELFFGEGSRLTVL.

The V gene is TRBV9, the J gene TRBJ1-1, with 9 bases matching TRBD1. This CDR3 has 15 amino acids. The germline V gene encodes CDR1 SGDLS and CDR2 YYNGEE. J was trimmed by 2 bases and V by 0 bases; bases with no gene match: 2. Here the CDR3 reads CASSVVTGGNTEAFF. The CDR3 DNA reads TGTGCCAGCAGCGTAGTTACAGGGGGCAACACTGAAGCTTTCTTT.

The CDR3 DNA is TGTGCCAGCAGTGGACAGGGGGTAGATACGCAGTATTTT. It yields the protein CASSGQGVDTQYF. The chain uses TRBV28 and TRBJ2-3; 10 bases are shared with TRBD1. The length of the CDR3 is 13 residues. V trimming: 5 bases; J trimming: 5 bases; junction bases outside the gene matches: 1. Germline CDR1 is MDHEN and CDR2 is SYDVKM.

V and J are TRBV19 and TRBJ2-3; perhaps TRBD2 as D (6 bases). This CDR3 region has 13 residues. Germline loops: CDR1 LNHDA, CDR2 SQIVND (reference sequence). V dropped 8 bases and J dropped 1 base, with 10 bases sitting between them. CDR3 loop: CASGWGGTDTQYF. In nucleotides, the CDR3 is TGTGCCAGTGGATGGGGGGGCACAGATACGCAGTATTTT.

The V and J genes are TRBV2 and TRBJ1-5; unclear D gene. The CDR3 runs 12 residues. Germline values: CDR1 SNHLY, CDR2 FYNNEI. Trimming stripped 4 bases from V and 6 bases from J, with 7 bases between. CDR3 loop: CASSVGSQPQHF. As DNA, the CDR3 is TGTGCCAGCAGTGTGGGGAGTCAGCCCCAGCATTTT.

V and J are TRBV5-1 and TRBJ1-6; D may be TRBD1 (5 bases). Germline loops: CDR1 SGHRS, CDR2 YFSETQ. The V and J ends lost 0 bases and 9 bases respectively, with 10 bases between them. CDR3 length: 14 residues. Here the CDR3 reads CASSLEAGGSPLHF. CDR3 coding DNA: TGCGCCAGCAGCTTGGAGGCCGGGGGTTCACCCCTCCACTTT.

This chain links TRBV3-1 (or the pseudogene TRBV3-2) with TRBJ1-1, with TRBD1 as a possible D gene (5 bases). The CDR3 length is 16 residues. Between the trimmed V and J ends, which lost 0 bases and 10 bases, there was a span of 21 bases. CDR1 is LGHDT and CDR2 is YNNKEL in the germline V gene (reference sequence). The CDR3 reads CASSQDSRAAVRVAFF. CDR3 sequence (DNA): TGTGCCAGCAGCCAAGATAGCAGGGCGGCGGTTCGTGTAGCTTTCTTT.

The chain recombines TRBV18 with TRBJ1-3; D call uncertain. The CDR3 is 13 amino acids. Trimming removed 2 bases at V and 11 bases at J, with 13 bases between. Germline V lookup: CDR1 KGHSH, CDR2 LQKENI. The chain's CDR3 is CASSPEVDDPIYF. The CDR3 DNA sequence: TGTGCCAGCTCACCAGAGGTAGACGATCCCATATATTTT. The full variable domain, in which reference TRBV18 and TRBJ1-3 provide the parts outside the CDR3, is NAGVMQNPRHLVRRRGQEARLRCSPMKGHSHVYWYRQLPEEGLKFMVYLQKENIIDESGMPKERFSAEFPKEGPSILRIQQVVRGDSAAYFCASSPEVDDPIYFGEGSWLTVV.

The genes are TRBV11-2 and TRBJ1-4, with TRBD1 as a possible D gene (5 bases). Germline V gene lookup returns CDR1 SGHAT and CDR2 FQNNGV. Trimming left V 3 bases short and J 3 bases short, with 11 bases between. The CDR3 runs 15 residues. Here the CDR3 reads CASSFMRGSNEKLFF. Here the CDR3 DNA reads TGTGCCAGCAGCTTCATGCGGGGCTCTAATGAAAAACTGTTTTTT.

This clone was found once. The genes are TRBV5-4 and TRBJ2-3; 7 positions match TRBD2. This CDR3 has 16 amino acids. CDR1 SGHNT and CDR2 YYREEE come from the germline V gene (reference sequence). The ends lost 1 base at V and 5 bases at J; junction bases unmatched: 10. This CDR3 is CASSLLLAGGKDTQYF. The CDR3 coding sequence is TGTGCCAGCAGCTTGCTACTCGCCGGGGGGAAAGATACGCAGTATTTT. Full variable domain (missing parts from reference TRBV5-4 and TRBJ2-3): ETGVTQSPTHLIKTRGQQVTLRCSSQSGHNTVSWYQQALGQGPQFIFQYYREEENGRGNFPPRFSGLQFPNYSSELNVNALELDDSALYLCASSLLLAGGKDTQYFGPGTRLTVL.